The clone carrying this T cell receptor beta chain was observed a few times. The entry originates in a study of T cells in Graves' hyperthyroidism and ophthalmopathy. TCR beta CDR3 regions were amplified from RNA. In the first-round RT-PCR of the TCR CDR3, the HTBI primer set was used. Via MiXCR, TCRdb re-called the multiplex PCR reads, giving one row per CDR3 protein. The sample comprises fewer than 700,000 distinct CDR3 sequences, over 15% of which are singletons, and 17% rests with the top ten. The trim removed 7 bases at V and 8 bases at J, leaving 11 bases unmatched. The CDR3 is 14 amino acids. Germline CDR1 MDHEN, CDR2 SYDVKM.

The chain employs TRBV28 and TRBJ1-5, with 7 bases aligning to TRBD1. This receptor was obtained from a woman under 30 with Graves' ophthalmopathy. Sequencing used blood. This CDR3 reads CASTSTGRREPQHF. CDR3 bases: TGTGCCAGCACCTCGACAGGGAGAAGGGAGCCCCAGCATTTT. Combining the CDR3 with reference TRBV28 and TRBJ1-5 gives the whole variable domain DVKVTQSSRYLVKRTGEKVFLECVQDMDHENMFWYRQDPGLGLRLIYFSYDVKMKEKGDIPEGYSVSREKKERFSLILESASTNQTSMYLCASTSTGRREPQHFGDGTRLSIL.